This T cell receptor beta chain was recorded in a study of blood T cell repertoires in COVID-19 (TCRdb year 2020). Describing the broader study: Collaborator samples came from the United States, Italy and Spain and covered acute and convalescent phases of COVID-19. The repertoires were released in a freely available public database meant as a resource for research on the immune response to SARS-CoV-2. The prospective study material was composed of cDNA or gDNA derived from T cells, B-cell-depleted T cells, or PBMCs. HLA class I and class II types, where available, came from metadata supplied by the sample provider rather than from assay-based typing. The dataset comprised deeply sampled blood TCRbeta repertoires from subjects exposed to, actively infected with, or recovered from COVID-19. The sample metadata nearly always contained a de-identified subject ID, COVID-19 status, age in years and sex. Samples were obtained from the ongoing ImmuneRACE study (first 160 participants) and from 1,254 subjects provided by 6 global collaborators. The investigation overall reported the following: The quantity of clinical and demographic metadata differed by source and by participant and was supplied without curation.

On this clone itself: Which antigen it targets is not known. Nothing much larger sits one base from this clone, and base qualities are not available.

Collaborating institutions collected whole blood in K2EDTA tubes following their own protocols. For TCRbeta analysis, collaborators shipped samples as frozen whole blood, isolated PBMCs, or DNA extracted from either of those sample types. The CDR3 runs 14 amino acids, cysteine and phenylalanine included. CDR3 DNA only is kept here, 42 bases in frame from base 1. Trimming takes 4 bases from V and 8 bases from J, and the germline ends sit 16 bases apart. CDR1 is given as SGHNT and CDR2 as YYREEE, both from the germline V gene (reference sequence). The immunoSEQ Assay, a bias-controlled multiplex PCR, was used to amplify TCRbeta CDR3 regions from genomic DNA. The original pipeline was this. Within the assay, amplification of reference gene primers was used to estimate how many nucleated cells each sample contained. Sequence reads were collapsed and filtered to measure the absolute abundance of every unique TCRbeta CDR3 rearrangement. Productive Simpson clonality was computed per sample as the square root of Simpson's diversity index over productive rearrangements. TCRdb took this table from immuneACCESS and kept in-frame rearrangements with V and J called. Such tables lack part of the clones; where checked against another copy, unresolved V genes explain under half of the gap, and the rest is unexplained. For V, J and clone size, that table is used; D and trimming come from the DNA. For this sample there are tens of thousands of clones; about four fifths appear just once. The top ten hold about 3.8% of the sample.

Sequencing input: peripheral blood. This receptor was identified in a woman aged 55 to 70 with acute or convalescent COVID-19. This chain joins TRBV5-4 to TRBJ2-1; a weak D assignment points to TRBD2 (5 bases agree). This receptor has the CDR3 CASSRRASKDEQFF. The DNA sequence is given as TGTGCCAGCAGCAGGCGGGCTAGCAAGGATGAGCAGTTCTTC.